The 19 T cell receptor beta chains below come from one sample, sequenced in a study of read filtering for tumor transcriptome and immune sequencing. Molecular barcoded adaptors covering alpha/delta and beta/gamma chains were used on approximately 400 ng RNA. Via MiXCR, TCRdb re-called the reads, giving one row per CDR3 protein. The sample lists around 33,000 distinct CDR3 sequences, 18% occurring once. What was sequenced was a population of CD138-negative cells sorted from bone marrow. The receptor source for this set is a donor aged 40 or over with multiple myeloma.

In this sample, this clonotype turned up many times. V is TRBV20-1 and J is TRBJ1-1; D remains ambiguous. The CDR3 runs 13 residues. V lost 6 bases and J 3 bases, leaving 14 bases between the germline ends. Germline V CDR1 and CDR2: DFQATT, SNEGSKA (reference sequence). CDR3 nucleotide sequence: TGCAGTGCCCGGGCCGACGGTGACACTGAAGCTTTCTTT. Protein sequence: CSARADGDTEAFF.

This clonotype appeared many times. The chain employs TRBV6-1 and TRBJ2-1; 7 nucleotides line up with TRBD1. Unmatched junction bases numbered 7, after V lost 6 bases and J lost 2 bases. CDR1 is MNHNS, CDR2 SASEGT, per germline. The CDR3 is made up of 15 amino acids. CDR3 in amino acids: CASSDRDYTYNEQFF. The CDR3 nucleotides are TGTGCCAGCAGCGACAGGGATTACACCTACAATGAGCAGTTCTTC.

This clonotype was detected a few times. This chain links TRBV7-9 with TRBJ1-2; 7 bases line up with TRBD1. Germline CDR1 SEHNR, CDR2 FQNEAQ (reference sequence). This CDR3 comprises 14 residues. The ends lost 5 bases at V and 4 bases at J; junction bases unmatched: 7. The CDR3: CASSAGWTGYGYTF. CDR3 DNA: TGTGCCAGCAGCGCTGGTTGGACAGGCTATGGCTACACCTTC. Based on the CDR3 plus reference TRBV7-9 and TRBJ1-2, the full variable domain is DTGVSQNPRHKITKRGQNVTFRCDPISEHNRLYWYRQTLGQGPEFLTYFQNEAQLEKSRLLSDRFSAERPKGSFSTLEIQRTEQGDSAMYLCASSAGWTGYGYTFGSGTRLTVV.

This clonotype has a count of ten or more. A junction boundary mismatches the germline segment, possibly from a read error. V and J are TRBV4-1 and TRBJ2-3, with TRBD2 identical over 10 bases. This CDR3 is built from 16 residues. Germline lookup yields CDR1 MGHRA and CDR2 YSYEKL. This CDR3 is CASSEEGSGGADTQYF. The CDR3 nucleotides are TGCGCCAGCAGCGAAGAAGGAAGCGGGGGGGCAGATACGCAGTATTTT.

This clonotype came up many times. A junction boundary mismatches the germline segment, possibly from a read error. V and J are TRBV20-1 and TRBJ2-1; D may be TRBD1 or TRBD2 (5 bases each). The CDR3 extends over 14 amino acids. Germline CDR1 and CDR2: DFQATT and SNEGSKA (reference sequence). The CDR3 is CSGRRGASLGEQLF. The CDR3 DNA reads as TGCAGTGGTCGGAGAGGGGCAAGTTTAGGTGAGCAGCTCTTC.

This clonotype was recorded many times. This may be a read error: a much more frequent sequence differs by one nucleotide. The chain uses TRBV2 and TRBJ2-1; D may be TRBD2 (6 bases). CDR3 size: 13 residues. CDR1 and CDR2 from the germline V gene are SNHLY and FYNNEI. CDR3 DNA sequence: TGTGCCAGCAGCCGGGAGTTGGTAAATGAGCAGCTCTTC. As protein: CASSRELVNEQLF.

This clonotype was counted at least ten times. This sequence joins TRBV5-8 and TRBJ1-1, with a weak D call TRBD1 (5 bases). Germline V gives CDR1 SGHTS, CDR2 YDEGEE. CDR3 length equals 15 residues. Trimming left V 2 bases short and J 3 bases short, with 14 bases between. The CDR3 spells CASSFSGGGYTEAFF. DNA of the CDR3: TGTGCCAGCAGCTTTAGCGGGGGTGGATACACTGAAGCTTTCTTT.

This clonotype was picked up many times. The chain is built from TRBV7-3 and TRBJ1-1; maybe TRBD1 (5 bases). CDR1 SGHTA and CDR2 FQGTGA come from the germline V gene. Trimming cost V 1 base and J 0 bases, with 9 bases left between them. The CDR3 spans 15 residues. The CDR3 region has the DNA TGTGCCAGCAGCTTAATGGCAGGGATGAACACTGAAGCTTTCTTT. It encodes CASSLMAGMNTEAFF.

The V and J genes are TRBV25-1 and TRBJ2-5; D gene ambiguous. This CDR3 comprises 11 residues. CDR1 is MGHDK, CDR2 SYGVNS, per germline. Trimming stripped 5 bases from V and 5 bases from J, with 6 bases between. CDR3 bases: TGTGCCAGCAGTCACGGGGAGACCCAGTACTTC. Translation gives CASSHGETQYF.

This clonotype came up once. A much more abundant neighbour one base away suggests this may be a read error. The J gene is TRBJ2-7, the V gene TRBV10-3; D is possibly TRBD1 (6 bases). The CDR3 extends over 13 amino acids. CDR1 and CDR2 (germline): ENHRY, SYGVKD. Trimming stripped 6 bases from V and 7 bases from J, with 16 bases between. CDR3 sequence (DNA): TGTGCCATCAGCCCCGGACAGCACCTTGAGCAGTACTTC. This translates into CAISPGQHLEQYF.

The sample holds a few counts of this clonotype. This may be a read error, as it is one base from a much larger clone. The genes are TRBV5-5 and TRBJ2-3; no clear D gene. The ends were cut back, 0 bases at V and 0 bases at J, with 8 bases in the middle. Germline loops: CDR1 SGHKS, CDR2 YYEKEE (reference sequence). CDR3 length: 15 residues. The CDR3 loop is CASSLGAPSTDTQYF. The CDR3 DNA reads TGTGCCAGCAGCTTGGGGGCGCCTAGCACAGATACGCAGTATTTT.

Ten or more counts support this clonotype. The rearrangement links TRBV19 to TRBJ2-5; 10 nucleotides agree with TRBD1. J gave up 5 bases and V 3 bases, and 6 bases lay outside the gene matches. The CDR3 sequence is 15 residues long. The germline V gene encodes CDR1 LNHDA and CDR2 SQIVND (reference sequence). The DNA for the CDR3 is TGTGCCAGTAGTATGAGACAGGGGGCAAGTGAGACCCAGTACTTC. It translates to CASSMRQGASETQYF.

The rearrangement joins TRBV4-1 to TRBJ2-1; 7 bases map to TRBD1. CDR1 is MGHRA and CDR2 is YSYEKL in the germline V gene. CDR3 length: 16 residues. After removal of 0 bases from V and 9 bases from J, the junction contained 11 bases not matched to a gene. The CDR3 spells CASSQETTGIGGEQFF. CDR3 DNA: TGCGCCAGCAGCCAAGAGACGACAGGGATAGGCGGTGAGCAGTTCTTC.

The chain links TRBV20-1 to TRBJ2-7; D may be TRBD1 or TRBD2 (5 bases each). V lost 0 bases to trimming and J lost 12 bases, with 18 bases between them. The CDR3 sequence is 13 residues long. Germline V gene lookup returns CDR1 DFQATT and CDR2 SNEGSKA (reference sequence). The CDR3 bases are TGCAGTGCTAGAGATGGGGGTGTAGGACTCCTGTACTTC. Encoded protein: CSARDGGVGLLYF.

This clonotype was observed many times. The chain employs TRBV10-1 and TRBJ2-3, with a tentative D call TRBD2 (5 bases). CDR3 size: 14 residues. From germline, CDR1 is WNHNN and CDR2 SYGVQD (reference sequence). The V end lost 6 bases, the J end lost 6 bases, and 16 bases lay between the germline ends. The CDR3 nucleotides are TGCGCCAGCAGCCCATCCCTTACGGGGGATACGCAGTATTTT. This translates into CASSPSLTGDTQYF.

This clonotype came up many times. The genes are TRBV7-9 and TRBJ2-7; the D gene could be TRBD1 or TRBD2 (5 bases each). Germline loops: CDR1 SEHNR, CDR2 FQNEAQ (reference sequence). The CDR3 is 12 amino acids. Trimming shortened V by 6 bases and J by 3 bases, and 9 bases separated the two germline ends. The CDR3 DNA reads TGTGCCAGCAGTTGGGACCGCTACGAGCAGTACTTC. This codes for CASSWDRYEQYF.

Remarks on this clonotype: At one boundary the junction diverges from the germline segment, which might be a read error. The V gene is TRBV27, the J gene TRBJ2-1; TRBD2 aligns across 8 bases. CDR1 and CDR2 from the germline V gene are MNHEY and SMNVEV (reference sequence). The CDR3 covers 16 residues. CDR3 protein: CASSLAAGALYDEQLF. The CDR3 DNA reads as TGTGCCAGCAGTTTAGCAGCGGGGGCCCTTTACGATGAGCAGCTCTTC.

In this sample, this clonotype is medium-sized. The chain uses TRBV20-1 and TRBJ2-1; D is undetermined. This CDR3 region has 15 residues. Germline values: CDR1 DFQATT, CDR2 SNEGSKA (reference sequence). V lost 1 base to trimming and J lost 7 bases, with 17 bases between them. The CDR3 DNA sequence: TGCAGTGCTAGAGCCCCAACCCTCCTTTGGAATGAGCAGTTCTTC. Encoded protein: CSARAPTLLWNEQFF.

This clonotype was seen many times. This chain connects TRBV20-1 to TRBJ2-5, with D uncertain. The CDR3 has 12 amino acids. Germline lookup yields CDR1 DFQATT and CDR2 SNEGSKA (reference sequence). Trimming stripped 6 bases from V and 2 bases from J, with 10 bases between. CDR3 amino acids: CSAPEGQETQYF. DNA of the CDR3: TGCAGTGCCCCCGAAGGACAAGAGACCCAGTACTTC.